The clone carrying this TCR beta chain was counted only a few times. Antigen: not known. These data originate in a study of CD8+ T cells in alopecia areata. Study background: The study gave treated patients oral tofacitinib at 5 to 10 mg twice daily.

Findings and limits, study-wide: The study found higher clonality in lesional than normal scalp, especially in alopecia totalis/universalis.

cDNA reverse transcribed from extracted RNA served as the sequencing template. Clones were read by immunoSEQ multiplex PCR, and TCRdb kept only the in-frame ones, dropping some. The sample holds 140,000 to 150,000 clones, 51% seen once. Germline CDR1 KGHSH, CDR2 LQKENI. V shed 3 bases and J shed 6 bases, with 15 bases lying between them. The length of the CDR3 is 14 residues. V usage is TRBV18 and J usage is TRBJ2-7; D gene uncertain. The sample was CD4+ T cells sorted from blood, taken at week 0. This TCR derives from a human donor with alopecia areata. The CDR3 DNA reads as TGTGCCAGCTCACCGGAAAGGGCCAGGAGCGAGCAGTACTTC. Amino acids: CASSPERARSEQYF.